The next 27 T cell receptor beta chains were all read from a single sample in a study of blood T cell repertoires in COVID-19. Measured with immunoSEQ multiplex PCR; TCRdb has only the in-frame clones, and not every one. The sample records 130,000 to 150,000 clones, about 90% being singletons. Material for sequencing was peripheral blood. The receptor set was obtained from a human donor in a cohort sampled during active COVID-19.

This chain joins TRBV7-3 and TRBJ1-1; D remains ambiguous. CDR1 and CDR2 (germline): SGHTA, FQGTGA. The CDR3 extends over 14 amino acids. The germline V and J ends were trimmed by 2 bases and 3 bases, with 10 bases remaining between them. The CDR3: CASSLDHVDTEAFF. The CDR3 region has the DNA TGTGCCAGCAGCTTAGATCACGTAGACACTGAAGCTTTCTTT.

The V gene is TRBV7-6, the J gene TRBJ2-7; D not certain. This CDR3 is built from 15 residues. Trimming cost V 2 bases and J 4 bases, with 15 bases left between them. From germline, CDR1 is SGHVS and CDR2 FNYEAQ. CDR3 DNA sequence: TGTGCCAGCAGCTTATCGGCCCGAGGAGTTTACGAGCAGTACTTC. Translating it yields CASSLSARGVYEQYF.

This chain joins TRBV19 and TRBJ2-3; no definite D call. This CDR3 spans 15 amino acids. The germline gives CDR1 LNHDA, CDR2 SQIVND (reference sequence). The V and J ends lost 3 bases and 0 bases respectively, with 10 bases between them. The CDR3 DNA reads as TGTGCCAGTAGTATTCGGCGGTCTAGCACAGATACGCAGTATTTT. This codes for CASSIRRSSTDTQYF.

Only a few counts were recorded for this clone. J is TRBJ1-4 and V is TRBV18; D ambiguous. Trimming left V 2 bases short and J 7 bases short, with 11 bases between. The CDR3 loop spans 14 amino acids. Per germline, CDR1 KGHSH and CDR2 LQKENI. CDR3 DNA sequence: TGTGCCAGCTCACCAAGCGGGGATGGTGAAAAACTGTTTTTT. Its protein is CASSPSGDGEKLFF.

The chain has TRBV28 and TRBJ1-4; tentative D call: TRBD1 (6 bases). Germline loops: CDR1 MDHEN, CDR2 SYDVKM. This CDR3 has 15 amino acids. The ends were cut back, 5 bases at V and 7 bases at J, with 17 bases in the middle. CDR3 region: CASSASEQGPEKLFF. The CDR3 coding sequence is TGTGCCAGCAGTGCCTCCGAACAGGGACCTGAAAAACTGTTTTTT.

This chain joins TRBV4-3 and TRBJ2-5; a possible D gene is TRBD2 (7 bases). Looked up from germline, CDR1 is LGHNA and CDR2 is YSLEER. The V gene lost 4 bases and the J gene lost 5 bases, with 20 bases spanning the gap. This CDR3 is built from 16 residues. CDR3 in DNA: TGCGCCAGCAGCCGTCAGGGGAGGGGTCCAGGGGAGACCCAGTACTTC. Amino acid sequence: CASSRQGRGPGETQYF.

V is TRBV28 and J is TRBJ2-3; 8 positions match TRBD1. Germline CDR1 and CDR2: MDHEN and SYDVKM. The CDR3 runs 16 residues. After removal of 2 bases from V and 3 bases from J, the junction contained 7 bases not matched to a gene. The CDR3 loop reads CASSLRQGAVTDTQYF. In nucleotides, the CDR3 is TGTGCCAGCAGTTTACGGCAGGGGGCGGTGACAGATACGCAGTATTTT. Filled out from reference TRBV28 and TRBJ2-3, the complete variable domain reads DVKVTQSSRYLVKRTGEKVFLECVQDMDHENMFWYRQDPGLGLRLIYFSYDVKMKEKGDIPEGYSVSREKKERFSLILESASTNQTSMYLCASSLRQGAVTDTQYFGPGTRLTVL.

The chain is built from TRBV10-1 and TRBJ2-3, with 10 bases matching TRBD2. Trimming took 6 bases from V and 3 from J; bases not matched to a gene: 6. CDR1 is WNHNN, CDR2 SYGVQD, per germline (reference sequence). This CDR3 contains 15 residues. The CDR3 nucleotides read TGCGCCAGCAGAGCGGGGGGGGCCTTAACAGATACGCAGTATTTT. This gives the protein CASRAGGALTDTQYF.

V and J are TRBV7-8 and TRBJ1-3; 8 nucleotides line up with TRBD1. The CDR3 is 17 residues long. The junction had 8 bases not matched to a gene; V was cut back by 1 base and J by 3 bases. Germline V gene sequence: CDR1 SGHVS, CDR2 FQNEAQ. CDR3 bases: TGTGCCAGCAGCTTAGAGTCCCGGACAGGGCATGGAAACACCATATATTTT. Its protein is CASSLESRTGHGNTIYF.

CDR3 in amino acids: CASRPQKSYEQYF. Here the CDR3 DNA reads TGTGCCAGCAGGCCTCAGAAAAGCTACGAGCAGTACTTC. V gene TRBV6-8 combines with J gene TRBJ2-7; D gene unclear. V was clipped by 6 bases and J by 3 bases, with 12 bases between them. The CDR3 covers 13 residues. CDR1 and CDR2 (germline): MNHGY, SAAAGT.

The V gene is TRBV28, the J gene TRBJ2-1; 12 bases map to TRBD2. V was clipped by 9 bases and J by 1 base; unmatched bases: 19. CDR1 is MDHEN, CDR2 SYDVKM, per germline. The CDR3 is 20 residues long. The CDR3 nucleotides read TGTGCCAGGAGGGCTAGCGGGAGGGCCTCAAATTCAAAATCCTACAATGAGCAGTTCTTC. It specifies CARRASGRASNSKSYNEQFF. Complete variable domain (other parts from reference TRBV28 and TRBJ2-1): DVKVTQSSRYLVKRTGEKVFLECVQDMDHENMFWYRQDPGLGLRLIYFSYDVKMKEKGDIPEGYSVSREKKERFSLILESASTNQTSMYLCARRASGRASNSKSYNEQFFGPGTRLTVL.

V usage is TRBV2 and J usage is TRBJ2-3, with 9 positions matching TRBD2. There are 14 residues in the CDR3. Looked up from germline, CDR1 is SNHLY and CDR2 is FYNNEI. V was clipped by 5 bases and J by 4 bases; unmatched bases: 4. The CDR3 region is CASSLAGGADTQYF. The CDR3 DNA reads TGTGCCAGCAGTCTCGCGGGAGGGGCAGATACGCAGTATTTT.

This clone is a singleton in its sample. This rearrangement joins TRBV4-2 to TRBJ2-3; 8 nucleotides line up with TRBD2. Germline V gives CDR1 LGHNA, CDR2 YNFKEQ. Trimming cost V 1 base and J 3 bases; bases outside gene matches: 15. The CDR3 has 19 residues. CDR3 bases: TGTGCCAGCAGCCAAGTTTCGGGTCGCGGGGGGCAAAAAACAGATACGCAGTATTTT. Amino acid sequence: CASSQVSGRGGQKTDTQYF.

CDR3 sequence (DNA): TGTGCCAGCAGCCGGAAGGAGAGCACTGAAGCTTTCTTT. Residues: CASSRKESTEAFF. The chain recombines TRBV11-3 with TRBJ1-1; no clear D gene. This CDR3 is built from 13 residues. Germline CDR1 and CDR2: SGHNT and YENEEA. Deletions cut 5 bases from V and 4 bases from J, with 11 bases between.

The rearrangement joins TRBV11-3 to TRBJ1-6, with D hard to call. Trimming took off 1 base at V and 6 bases at J, with 7 bases between the two ends. The germline V gene encodes CDR1 SGHNT and CDR2 YENEEA. CDR3 length equals 14 residues. As DNA, the CDR3 is TGTGCCAGCAGCTTAGGTGGCAGTAATTCACCCCTCCACTTT. Its protein is CASSLGGSNSPLHF.

The chain is built from TRBV6-5 and TRBJ1-5; 7 bases agree with TRBD1. The CDR3 extends over 14 amino acids. CDR1 is MNHEY, CDR2 SVGAGI, per germline. The J segment lost 0 bases and the V segment lost 7 bases, leaving 3 bases of the junction unmatched. Here the CDR3 DNA reads TGTGCCAGCATTCACAGGGGTAGCAATCAGCCCCAGCATTTT. Protein sequence: CASIHRGSNQPQHF.

CDR3 protein: CASSRGPGQGNSPLHF. The CDR3 DNA follows: TGTGCCAGCAGTCGAGGGCCGGGACAGGGAAATTCACCCCTCCACTTT. This chain uses TRBV28 with TRBJ1-6; TRBD1 agrees at 9 bases. The CDR3 loop spans 16 amino acids. Germline lookup yields CDR1 MDHEN and CDR2 SYDVKM. With 5 bases clipped from V and 7 bases from J, the junction kept 9 bases outside the gene matches.

The chain combines TRBV28 with TRBJ1-1, with D possibly being TRBD1 (5 bases). Per the germline V gene, CDR1 is MDHEN and CDR2 is SYDVKM. This CDR3 has 14 amino acids. V was pared by 8 bases and J by 5 bases, with 18 bases between. CDR3: CASSTPGLSTEAFF. For the CDR3, the DNA is TGTGCCAGCTCTACACCGGGACTATCGACTGAAGCTTTCTTT. The full variable domain, rest sourced from reference TRBV28 and TRBJ1-1, is DVKVTQSSRYLVKRTGEKVFLECVQDMDHENMFWYRQDPGLGLRLIYFSYDVKMKEKGDIPEGYSVSREKKERFSLILESASTNQTSMYLCASSTPGLSTEAFFGQGTRLTVV.

This chain links TRBV4-3 with TRBJ2-1; weak D call: TRBD2 (5 bases). V was cut by 4 bases and J by 12 bases, with 16 bases left in between. Per the germline V gene, CDR1 is LGHNA and CDR2 is YSLEER. There are 13 residues in the CDR3. The DNA for the CDR3 is TGCGCCAGCAGCCCAAGAAAAGCTGAGGGGCAGTTCTTC. It translates to CASSPRKAEGQFF.

V gene TRBV4-3 combines with J gene TRBJ2-2; D perhaps matches TRBD1 (5 bases). Germline V gene lookup returns CDR1 LGHNA and CDR2 YSLEER. The CDR3 covers 15 residues. V lost 0 bases, J lost 6 bases, and 11 bases lay in between. The CDR3 DNA reads TGCGCCAGCAGCCAAGATAGCAGGGTCCCCGGGGAGCTGTTTTTT. Encoded protein: CASSQDSRVPGELFF.

As for this clone: The junction departs from germline at one end; a sequencing error may be responsible. CDR3 region: CASSEDPPGRGEQYF. For the CDR3, the DNA is TGCGCCAGCAGCGAAGACCCCCCCGGGCGGGGGGAGCAGTACTTC. This chain connects TRBV4-1 to TRBJ2-7, with 7 bases fitting TRBD2. The CDR3 is made up of 15 amino acids. Germline V gene sequence: CDR1 MGHRA, CDR2 YSYEKL.

CDR3 region: CAHGASGSQEQYF. The CDR3 coding sequence is TGTGCCCACGGGGCTAGCGGGAGCCAAGAGCAGTACTTC. The gene calls are TRBV6-5 and TRBJ2-7; the match to TRBD2 covers 10 bases. The CDR3 is 13 residues long. J lost 7 bases, V lost 11 bases, and 11 bases had no gene match. Germline V gene lookup returns CDR1 MNHEY and CDR2 SVGAGI.

The chain links TRBV3-1 (or the pseudogene TRBV3-2) to TRBJ2-2; TRBD2 is a possible D gene (6 bases). The V gene lost 6 bases and the J gene lost 11 bases, with 10 bases spanning the gap. CDR1 LGHDT and CDR2 YNNKEL come from the germline V gene (reference sequence). There are 11 residues in the CDR3. The CDR3 loop reads CASRGGSELFF. The CDR3, as DNA: TGTGCCAGCAGGGGAGGTAGCGAGCTGTTTTTT.

V is TRBV6-6 and J is TRBJ1-2, with 10 bases that match TRBD1. This CDR3 is built from 15 residues. Germline loops: CDR1 MNHNY, CDR2 SVGAGI (reference sequence). V was clipped by 5 bases and J by 9 bases; unmatched bases: 12. CDR3 nucleotide sequence: TGTGCCAGCAGTCTAAGAAACGACAGGGGGCGAAGCTACACCTTC. Translating gives CASSLRNDRGRSYTF.

Here the CDR3 reads CASSKAPASGGWRHTGELFF. The CDR3 region has the DNA TGTGCCAGCAGCAAAGCACCCGCCTCAGGGGGTTGGAGACACACCGGGGAGCTGTTTTTT. The chain uses TRBV21-1 and TRBJ2-2; whether TRBD1, the table's D call, matches the DNA was not checked. TRBV21-1 is termed a pseudogene. This CDR3 has 20 amino acids.

The chain has TRBV19 and TRBJ2-3, with D perhaps matching TRBD1 (6 bases). Trimming shortened V by 0 bases and J by 5 bases, and 12 bases separated the two germline ends. CDR1 and CDR2 (germline): LNHDA, SQIVND (reference sequence). The CDR3 consists of 15 residues. The CDR3: CASSIDRAGEDTQYF. Written as DNA, the CDR3 is TGTGCCAGTAGTATAGATCGGGCAGGGGAAGATACGCAGTATTTT.

The chain combines TRBV9 with TRBJ2-2, with D possibly TRBD1 on 6 matching bases. The CDR3 is 16 residues long. Looked up from germline, CDR1 is SGDLS and CDR2 is YYNGEE. Trimming removed 4 bases at V and 7 bases at J, with 20 bases between. CDR3 in DNA: TGTGCCAGCAGCCTGAGGGGGTGGCAGGAGGACGGGGAGCTGTTTTTT. This encodes CASSLRGWQEDGELFF.